What follows are 32 T cell receptor beta chains derived from one specimen sequenced in a study of cytomegalovirus exposure and HLA in healthy donors. Only in-frame clones appear in the TCRdb table, and some are missing; sequencing was by immunoSEQ multiplex PCR. Found here are 65,000 to 80,000 clones, approximately 93% of them singletons; the top ten hold around 2.1%. Sequenced: PBMCs. The receptors here all came from a woman aged 18-29 years in good health and CMV-seronegative.

The gene calls are TRBV7-9 and TRBJ2-7; 7 bases agree with TRBD1. CDR1 and CDR2 (germline): SEHNR, FQNEAQ (reference sequence). V dropped 4 bases and J dropped 3; count of bases not matched to a gene: 6. This CDR3 is built from 14 residues. The CDR3 is CASSSGQNHYEQYF. CDR3 DNA sequence: TGTGCCAGCAGCTCGGGACAGAACCACTACGAGCAGTACTTC.

V usage is TRBV28 and J usage is TRBJ2-7; the match to TRBD1 covers 8 bases. Losses at the gene ends were 6 bases for V and 0 bases for J; bases not matched to a gene: 7. CDR3 length: 15 residues. Looked up from germline, CDR1 is MDHEN and CDR2 is SYDVKM. The DNA of the CDR3 is TGTGCCAGCAGCGTGACAGGGGCAAGCTCCTACGAGCAGTACTTC. Its protein is CASSVTGASSYEQYF.

This chain connects TRBV11-3 to TRBJ2-7; TRBD2 aligns across 10 bases. Germline CDR1 reads SGHNT; CDR2 reads YENEEA. The length of the CDR3 is 15 residues. Trimming at V came to 6 bases and at J to 7 bases, leaving 12 bases not matched to a gene. The CDR3 DNA follows: TGTGCCAGCAGTCCCCTAGCGGGAGAAGCCGGGGAGCAGTACTTC. This gives the protein CASSPLAGEAGEQYF. The variable domain in full, completed from reference TRBV11-3 and TRBJ2-7, reads EAGVVQSPRYKIIEKKQPVAFWCNPISGHNTLYWYLQNLGQGPELLIRYENEEAVDDSQLPKDRFSAERLKGVDSTLKIQPAELGDSAVYLCASSPLAGEAGEQYFGPGTRLTVT.

A single count supports this clone. The V and J genes are TRBV2 and TRBJ2-7; no definite D call. Trimming stripped 3 bases from V and 0 bases from J, with 9 bases between. In germline, CDR1 is SNHLY, CDR2 FYNNEI. CDR3 length: 14 amino acids. The CDR3 nucleotides read TGTGCCAGCAGTGACCAGAGGAGCTCCTACGAGCAGTACTTC. Translating it yields CASSDQRSSYEQYF.

The chain joins TRBV30 to TRBJ1-1; unclear D gene. Trimming took off 3 bases at V and 1 base at J, with 12 bases between the two ends. CDR1 GTSNPN and CDR2 SVGIG come from the germline V gene (reference sequence). This CDR3 comprises 14 residues. The CDR3 nucleotides are TGTGCCTGGAGCCTAAACGTCGGGAACACTGAAGCTTTCTTT. Translated, it gives CAWSLNVGNTEAFF.

The V call is TRBV9, the J call TRBJ2-5, with D perhaps matching TRBD2 (6 bases). The CDR3 sequence is 14 residues long. V was pared by 0 bases and J by 1 base, with 7 bases between. CDR1 and CDR2 (germline): SGDLS, YYNGEE. CDR3 sequence reads: CASSVVGGQETQYF. The DNA for the CDR3 is TGTGCCAGCAGCGTAGTGGGGGGCCAAGAGACCCAGTACTTC. Combining the CDR3 with reference TRBV9 and TRBJ2-5 gives the whole variable domain DSGVTQTPKHLITATGQRVTLRCSPRSGDLSVYWYQQSLDQGLQFLIQYYNGEERAKGNILERFSAQQFPDLHSELNLSSLELGDSALYFCASSVVGGQETQYFGPGTRLLVL.

The genes are TRBV6-5 and TRBJ1-2; D ambiguous. CDR1 and CDR2 (germline): MNHEY, SVGAGI. V lost 7 bases and J lost 0, with 9 bases in between. The CDR3 loop spans 13 amino acids. As DNA, the CDR3 is TGTGCCAGCAAAGTTGGAGCTAACTATGGCTACACCTTC. Translated, it gives CASKVGANYGYTF.

This clone was observed once. The chain links TRBV25-1 to TRBJ2-3; D remains ambiguous. The CDR3 totals 14 residues. From germline, CDR1 is MGHDK and CDR2 SYGVNS. The V end was cut by 1 base, the J end by 9 bases, with 14 bases between. DNA of the CDR3: TGTGCCAGCAGTGAATTATTAACTGCCGGGACGCAGTATTTT. As protein: CASSELLTAGTQYF.

This chain joins TRBV4-1 and TRBJ1-2; no reliable D call. Per the germline V gene, CDR1 is MGHRA and CDR2 is YSYEKL. V was pared by 4 bases and J by 8 bases, with 26 bases between. The CDR3 sequence is 17 residues long. CDR3 sequence (DNA): TGCGCCAGCAGCCCGACAAGGACTAACTCTTTAGCTTCGGGCTACACCTTC. The encoded protein is CASSPTRTNSLASGYTF.

This sequence joins TRBV5-3 and TRBJ1-4; the match to TRBD1 covers 7 bases. TRBV5-3 is identified as an open reading frame with a role that is uncertain. Germline trimming cut 1 base from V and 5 bases from J; bases unmatched to any gene: 5. The CDR3 has 15 residues. Here the CDR3 reads CARSLREGANEKLFF. CDR3 DNA sequence: TGTGCCAGAAGCTTGCGGGAGGGGGCGAATGAAAAACTGTTTTTT.

CDR3 region: CASSLASSGSRLGDEQYF. In DNA, the CDR3 is TGCGCCAGCAGCTTGGCATCTAGCGGGAGCAGGCTCGGCGACGAGCAGTACTTC. J is TRBJ2-7 and V is TRBV5-1; 10 nucleotides line up with TRBD2. V dropped 0 bases and J dropped 5; count of bases not matched to a gene: 14. The germline gives CDR1 SGHRS, CDR2 YFSETQ. CDR3 size: 18 residues.

DNA of the CDR3: TGTGCCAGCAGCCTCCCGAGTCAGCCCCAGCATTTT. Protein: CASSLPSQPQHF. This chain connects TRBV7-8 to TRBJ1-5, with D unclear. The CDR3 has 12 residues. Germline V gene lookup returns CDR1 SGHVS and CDR2 FQNEAQ. V gave up 5 bases and J gave up 6 bases, with 8 bases separating them. Variable domain in full (rest from reference TRBV7-8 and TRBJ1-5): GAGVSQSPRYKVAKRGQDVALRCDPISGHVSLFWYQQALGQGPEFLTYFQNEAQLDKSGLPSDRFFAERPEGSVSTLKIQRTQQEDSAVYLCASSLPSQPQHFGDGTRLSIL.

This chain connects TRBV19 to TRBJ1-5; possibly TRBD1 for D (5 bases). V lost 6 bases to trimming and J lost 6 bases, with 21 bases between them. The CDR3 runs 16 residues. CDR1 and CDR2 (germline): LNHDA, SQIVND (reference sequence). This chain's CDR3 is CASSRGRQGGRQPQHF. CDR3 in DNA: TGTGCCAGTAGCAGAGGTAGGCAGGGAGGCCGTCAGCCCCAGCATTTT.

The chain couples TRBV19 to TRBJ1-3; D not resolved. The V gene's germline CDR1 is LNHDA and CDR2 SQIVND (reference sequence). V lost 6 bases to trimming and J lost 0 bases, with 15 bases between them. CDR3 length: 16 amino acids. CDR3 in amino acids: CASSPGVGISGNTIYF. CDR3 nucleotide sequence: TGTGCCAGTAGCCCCGGGGTCGGAATCTCTGGAAACACCATATATTTT. Full variable domain (missing parts from reference TRBV19 and TRBJ1-3): DGGITQSPKYLFRKEGQNVTLSCEQNLNHDAMYWYRQDPGQGLRLIYYSQIVNDFQKGDIAEGYSVSREKKESFPLTVTSAQKNPTAFYLCASSPGVGISGNTIYFGEGSWLTVV.

The CDR3 sequence is CAIRGQTYEQYF. The CDR3 DNA reads as TGTGCCATCAGGGGACAGACCTACGAGCAGTACTTC. The chain carries TRBV10-3 and TRBJ2-7; 7 bases are shared with TRBD1. The CDR3 is 12 amino acids. The V gene end was trimmed by 6 bases and the J gene end by 2 bases; junction bases not matched to a gene: 1. Germline CDR1 is ENHRY and CDR2 is SYGVKD.

For this clone: Different DNA sequences within this sample yield the same CDR3. V gene TRBV6-1 combines with J gene TRBJ2-7; D perhaps matches TRBD2 (6 bases). V was cut by 4 bases and J by 4 bases, with 8 bases left in between. The CDR3 spans 12 residues. Per the germline V gene, CDR1 is MNHNS and CDR2 is SASEGT. In DNA form, the CDR3 reads TGTGCCAGCAGTGGGGACTCTTACGAGCAGTACTTC. Translating it yields CASSGDSYEQYF.

The V call is TRBV5-5, the J call TRBJ1-5; D is unclear. The V gene's germline CDR1 is SGHKS and CDR2 YYEKEE (reference sequence). V shed 0 bases and J shed 5 bases, with 12 bases lying between them. The length of the CDR3 is 15 residues. CDR3 sequence (DNA): TGTGCCAGCAGCTTGGGCTCCTATGGTTATCAGCCCCAGCATTTT. Encoded protein: CASSLGSYGYQPQHF.

In the case of this clone: The sample has other DNA sequences that encode this CDR3 too. V usage is TRBV6-5 and J usage is TRBJ2-7; D gene unclear. This CDR3 has 14 amino acids. From germline, CDR1 is MNHEY and CDR2 SVGAGI. Deletions cut 4 bases from V and 0 bases from J, with 10 bases between. For the CDR3, the DNA is TGTGCCAGCAGTTCCCCCAGGAACTCCTACGAGCAGTACTTC. Translation: CASSSPRNSYEQYF.

The V call is TRBV27, the J call TRBJ1-6; 7 bases are a match to TRBD1. V gave up 7 bases and J gave up 3 bases; unmatched junction bases: 9. Germline CDR1 is MNHEY and CDR2 is SMNVEV (reference sequence). This CDR3 contains 16 residues. The CDR3 region is CASKAPRDSYNSPLHF. Here the CDR3 DNA reads TGTGCCAGCAAAGCACCCCGGGACAGCTATAATTCACCCCTCCACTTT.

The chain employs TRBV5-1 and TRBJ2-5; 8 nucleotides align to TRBD1. The end of the DNA aligns better with TRBJ2-7, so the J call may be wrong. There are 13 residues in the CDR3. Germline CDR1 and CDR2: SGHRS and YFSETQ. CDR3 amino acids: CASSSGQGYEQYF. The CDR3 nucleotides are TGCGCCAGCAGCTCTGGACAGGGATACGAGCAGTACTTC.

V and J are TRBV30 and TRBJ1-3; D is unresolved. The CDR3 has 10 residues. V gave up 8 bases and J gave up 4 bases, with 6 bases separating them. Germline CDR1 reads GTSNPN; CDR2 reads SVGIG (reference sequence). CDR3: CARGGNTIYF. CDR3 nucleotides: TGTGCCCGCGGGGGAAACACCATATATTTT.

The V call is TRBV4-3, the J call TRBJ1-1; TRBD1 might be the D (6 bases). Deletions cut 1 base from V and 8 bases from J, with 14 bases between. This CDR3 is built from 14 residues. Looked up from germline, CDR1 is LGHNA and CDR2 is YSLEER. CDR3 sequence reads: CASSQGQIDREAFF. CDR3 nucleotides: TGCGCCAGCAGCCAAGGACAAATAGACAGGGAAGCTTTCTTT.

V gene TRBV19 combines with J gene TRBJ2-1; a possible D gene is TRBD2 (6 bases). Germline V gene sequence: CDR1 LNHDA, CDR2 SQIVND (reference sequence). Trimming pared 6 bases from V and 1 base from J, leaving 7 bases between. This CDR3 is built from 13 residues. The chain's CDR3 is CASSGSSYNEQFF. The CDR3 nucleotides read TGTGCCAGTAGCGGGAGTTCCTACAATGAGCAGTTCTTC.

In its sample, this clone was seen a few times. The chain is built from TRBV28 and TRBJ2-1; D is unresolved. This CDR3 is 14 amino acids long. The V end was cut by 5 bases, the J end by 6 bases, with 14 bases between. The V gene's germline CDR1 is MDHEN and CDR2 SYDVKM. The CDR3 loop is CASSPPPESNEQFF. In DNA form, the CDR3 reads TGTGCCAGCAGTCCCCCCCCTGAGTCCAATGAGCAGTTCTTC. Filled out from reference TRBV28 and TRBJ2-1, the complete variable domain reads DVKVTQSSRYLVKRTGEKVFLECVQDMDHENMFWYRQDPGLGLRLIYFSYDVKMKEKGDIPEGYSVSREKKERFSLILESASTNQTSMYLCASSPPPESNEQFFGPGTRLTVL.

This chain joins TRBV7-9 and TRBJ2-1; TRBD2 is a possible D gene (5 bases). Germline loops: CDR1 SEHNR, CDR2 FQNEAQ (reference sequence). There are 16 residues in the CDR3. The V and J ends lost 5 bases and 0 bases respectively, with 14 bases between them. CDR3 amino acids: CASSGREGSSYNEQFF. DNA for the CDR3: TGTGCCAGCAGCGGACGCGAGGGATCCTCCTACAATGAGCAGTTCTTC. The whole variable domain, filled in from reference TRBV7-9 and TRBJ2-1, reads DTGVSQNPRHKITKRGQNVTFRCDPISEHNRLYWYRQTLGQGPEFLTYFQNEAQLEKSRLLSDRFSAERPKGSFSTLEIQRTEQGDSAMYLCASSGREGSSYNEQFFGPGTRLTVL.

The sample holds a few counts of this clone. The chain carries TRBV18 and TRBJ2-2; TRBD2 agrees at 8 bases. This CDR3 has 18 amino acids. With 0 bases clipped from V and 5 bases from J, the junction kept 11 bases outside the gene matches. Germline V gene data show CDR1 as KGHSH and CDR2 as LQKENI. The CDR3 DNA is TGTGCCAGCTCACCACCGGGGGGGCCAGCGGGAGAAACCGGGGAGCTGTTTTTT. This encodes CASSPPGGPAGETGELFF.

The chain recombines TRBV4-1 with TRBJ2-5, with 12 bases identical to TRBD2. CDR3 length equals 17 residues. V lost 4 bases, J lost 1 base, and 7 bases stayed unmatched. Germline V gene lookup returns CDR1 MGHRA and CDR2 YSYEKL. The chain's CDR3 is CASSPGLAGTSQETQYF. CDR3 nucleotide sequence: TGCGCCAGCAGCCCCGGACTAGCGGGGACCTCCCAAGAGACCCAGTACTTC.

The chain uses TRBV10-3 and TRBJ2-2; 8 positions agree with TRBD2. Looked up from germline, CDR1 is ENHRY and CDR2 is SYGVKD. The J segment lost 11 bases and the V segment lost 3 bases, leaving 14 bases of the junction unmatched. This CDR3 is 16 amino acids long. The CDR3 DNA sequence: TGTGCCATCAGTGAACGGCGGGGGGCCCCTTTCGGAGAGCTGTTTTTT. It yields the protein CAISERRGAPFGELFF.

This CDR3 is CSVEEQGVRTGELFF. The CDR3, as DNA: TGCAGCGTTGAAGAGCAGGGGGTTAGAACCGGGGAGCTGTTTTTT. The chain links TRBV29-1 to TRBJ2-2, with 7 bases fitting TRBD1. V was pared by 0 bases and J by 5 bases, with 6 bases of the junction left unmatched. The length of the CDR3 is 15 residues. In germline, CDR1 is SQVTM, CDR2 ANQGSEA.

This clone was detected once. The chain employs TRBV18 and TRBJ1-1; 8 positions match TRBD1. J lost 7 bases, V lost 2 bases, and 15 bases had no gene match. This CDR3 spans 17 amino acids. CDR1 and CDR2 from the germline V gene are KGHSH and LQKENI. The CDR3 protein is CASSPAGTGGIEVEAFF. DNA for the CDR3: TGTGCCAGCTCACCAGCGGGGACAGGTGGAATCGAGGTTGAAGCTTTCTTT.

This clone was seen a single time. The genes are TRBV27 and TRBJ1-2, with 9 bases matching TRBD1. There are 13 residues in the CDR3. The V segment lost 2 bases and the J segment 7 bases; nucleotides outside the gene matches: 2. Germline V gene lookup returns CDR1 MNHEY and CDR2 SMNVEV (reference sequence). The CDR3 nucleotides are TGTGCCAGCAGTTTAGGACAGGGGTCTGGCTACACCTTC. Translated, it gives CASSLGQGSGYTF.

The J gene is TRBJ2-1, the V gene TRBV27; 10 nucleotides agree with TRBD2. With V trimmed by 1 base and J by 12 bases, 15 bases remained unmatched. Per germline, CDR1 MNHEY and CDR2 SMNVEV (reference sequence). This CDR3 comprises 17 residues. CDR3 coding DNA: TGTGCCAGCAGTTTATTGGTTTCGGGACTAGCGTACGGAGGGCAGTTCTTC. Protein sequence: CASSLLVSGLAYGGQFF.